This note documents a single TCR beta chain sequence. Assay used: immunoSEQ multiplex PCR; TCRdb lists only in-frame clones, some missing. Of about 41,000 clones listed, about 79% are singletons. This sample was taken from a study of PD-L1 blockade in urothelial cancer. With V trimmed by 4 bases and J by 10 bases, 17 bases remained unmatched. This CDR3 is 16 amino acids long. Germline V CDR1 and CDR2: SGDLS, YYNGEE. V gene TRBV9 combines with J gene TRBJ2-1, with 7 bases aligning to TRBD1. The specimen comprised PBMCs, sampled around atezolizumab (anti-PD-L1) treatment. This TCR derives from a man aged 60 to 75 with urothelial cancer. DNA of the CDR3: TGTGCCAGCAGCCCCCATATAGCGCCGGTACAGGGGGAGCAGTTCTTC. Translated, it gives CASSPHIAPVQGEQFF.